This T cell receptor (beta chain) was obtained from a study of blood T cell repertoires in COVID-19. This clone was observed a single time. This CDR3 has 17 amino acids. The V gene end was trimmed by 4 bases and the J gene end by 2 bases; junction bases not matched to a gene: 11. Germline V lookup: CDR1 KGHDR, CDR2 SFDVKD. Methods used by the authors: Reference gene primer amplification gave nucleated cell count estimates. Sequencing was performed with immunoSEQ multiplex PCR; in TCRdb, only in-frame clones are kept and a portion is missing. The V and J calls and clone size come from that table; D and trimming were worked out from the DNA. The repertoire includes approximately 100,000 clones, approximately 90% of them detected once, and about 30% sits in the top ten.

The origin of this receptor is an elderly woman with acute or convalescent COVID-19. Sequencing was carried out using peripheral blood. The V gene is TRBV24-1, the J gene TRBJ2-5; 8 positions match TRBD1. CDR3 in amino acids: CATSDPDGTGKQETQYF. DNA of the CDR3: TGTGCCACCAGTGACCCGGACGGGACAGGCAAACAAGAGACCCAGTACTTC.